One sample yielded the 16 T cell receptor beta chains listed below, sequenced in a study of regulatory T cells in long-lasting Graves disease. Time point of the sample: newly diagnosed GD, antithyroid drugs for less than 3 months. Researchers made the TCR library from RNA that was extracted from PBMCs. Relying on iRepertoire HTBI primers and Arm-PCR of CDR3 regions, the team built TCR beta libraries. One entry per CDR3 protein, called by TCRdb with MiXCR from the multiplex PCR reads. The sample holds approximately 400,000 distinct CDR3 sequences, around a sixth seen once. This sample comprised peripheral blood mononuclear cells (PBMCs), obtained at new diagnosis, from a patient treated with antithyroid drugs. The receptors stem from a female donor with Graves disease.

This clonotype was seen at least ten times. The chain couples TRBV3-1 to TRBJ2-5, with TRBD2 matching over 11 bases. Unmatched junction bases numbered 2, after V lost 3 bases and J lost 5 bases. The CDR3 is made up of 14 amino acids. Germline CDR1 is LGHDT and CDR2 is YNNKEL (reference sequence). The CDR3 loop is CASSQTSGTETQYF. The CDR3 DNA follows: TGTGCCAGCAGCCAGACTAGCGGGACCGAGACCCAGTACTTC.

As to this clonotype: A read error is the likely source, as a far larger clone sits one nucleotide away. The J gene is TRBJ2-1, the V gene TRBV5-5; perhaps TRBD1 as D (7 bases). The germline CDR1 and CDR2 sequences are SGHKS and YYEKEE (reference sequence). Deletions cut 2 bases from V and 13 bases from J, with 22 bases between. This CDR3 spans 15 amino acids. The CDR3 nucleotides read TGTGCCAGCAGCTTTGGAGGGGCGGCAGGGGGAACCCAGTTCTTC. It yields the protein CASSFGGAAGGTQFF.

The CDR3 spells CSASSTSDTYEQYF. CDR3 bases: TGCAGTGCAAGCTCGACTAGCGACACCTACGAGCAGTACTTC. V is TRBV20-1 and J is TRBJ2-7; the match to TRBD2 covers 8 bases. Germline loops: CDR1 DFQATT, CDR2 SNEGSKA (reference sequence). This CDR3 is built from 14 residues. With V trimmed by 6 bases and J by 2 bases, 9 bases remained unmatched.

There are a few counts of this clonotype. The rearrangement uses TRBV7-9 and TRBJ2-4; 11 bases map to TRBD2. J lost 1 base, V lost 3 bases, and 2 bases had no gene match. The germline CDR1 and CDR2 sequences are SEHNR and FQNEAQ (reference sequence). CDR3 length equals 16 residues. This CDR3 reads CASSFASGRAKNIQYF. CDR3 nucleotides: TGTGCCAGCAGCTTCGCTAGCGGGAGGGCCAAAAACATTCAGTACTTC.

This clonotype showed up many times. The CDR3 region has the DNA TGTGCCACCACACTAGGCAGGCGTATTAATCAGCCCCAGCATTTT. Translating gives CATTLGRRINQPQHF. This chain connects TRBV28 to TRBJ1-5, with D hard to call. V lost 10 bases, J lost 4 bases, and 20 bases lay in between. The CDR3 is 15 amino acids. From germline, CDR1 is MDHEN and CDR2 SYDVKM. The entire variable domain, with the rest obtained from reference TRBV28 and TRBJ1-5, is as follows: DVKVTQSSRYLVKRTGEKVFLECVQDMDHENMFWYRQDPGLGLRLIYFSYDVKMKEKGDIPEGYSVSREKKERFSLILESASTNQTSMYLCATTLGRRINQPQHFGDGTRLSIL.

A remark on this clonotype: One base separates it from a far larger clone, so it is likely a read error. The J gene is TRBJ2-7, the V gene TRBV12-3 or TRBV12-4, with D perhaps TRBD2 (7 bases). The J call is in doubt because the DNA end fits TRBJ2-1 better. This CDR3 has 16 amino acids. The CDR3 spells CASSDGEGSGGDEQFF. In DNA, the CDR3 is TGTGCCAGCAGTGATGGAGAGGGGTCGGGGGGCGATGAGCAGTTCTTC.

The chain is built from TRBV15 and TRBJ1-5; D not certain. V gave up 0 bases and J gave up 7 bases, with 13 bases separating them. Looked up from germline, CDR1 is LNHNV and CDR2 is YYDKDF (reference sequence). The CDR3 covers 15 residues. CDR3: CATSRESGRPQPQHF. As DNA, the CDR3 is TGTGCCACCAGCAGAGAATCGGGCAGGCCCCAGCCCCAGCATTTT.

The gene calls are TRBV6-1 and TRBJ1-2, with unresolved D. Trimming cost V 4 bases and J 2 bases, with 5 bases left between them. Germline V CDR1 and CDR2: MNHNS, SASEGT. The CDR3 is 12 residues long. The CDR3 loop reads CASSVENYGYTF. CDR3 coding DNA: TGTGCCAGCAGTGTCGAAAACTATGGCTACACCTTC.

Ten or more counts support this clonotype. CDR3 protein: CASGRQGDTGELFF. In DNA, the CDR3 is TGCGCCAGCGGGCGACAGGGGGACACCGGGGAGCTGTTTTTT. The chain combines TRBV5-1 with TRBJ2-2, with 9 bases fitting TRBD1. V shed 7 bases, J shed 3 bases, and the junction held 4 bases outside the gene matches. This CDR3 is built from 14 residues. Germline V lookup: CDR1 SGHRS, CDR2 YFSETQ.

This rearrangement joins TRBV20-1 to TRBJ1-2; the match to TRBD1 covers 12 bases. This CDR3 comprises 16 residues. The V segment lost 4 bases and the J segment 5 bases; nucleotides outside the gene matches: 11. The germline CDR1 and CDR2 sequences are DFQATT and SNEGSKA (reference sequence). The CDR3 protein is CSAKRQGTGGGYGYTF. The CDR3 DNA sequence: TGCAGTGCTAAGAGACAGGGGACAGGGGGCGGGTATGGCTACACCTTC.

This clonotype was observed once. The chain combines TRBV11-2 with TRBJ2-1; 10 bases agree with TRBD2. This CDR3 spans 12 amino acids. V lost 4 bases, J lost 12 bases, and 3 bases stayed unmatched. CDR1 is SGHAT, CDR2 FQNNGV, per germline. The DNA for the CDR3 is TGTGCCAGCAGCTCAGCGGGAGGGAGGCAGTTCTTC. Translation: CASSSAGGRQFF.

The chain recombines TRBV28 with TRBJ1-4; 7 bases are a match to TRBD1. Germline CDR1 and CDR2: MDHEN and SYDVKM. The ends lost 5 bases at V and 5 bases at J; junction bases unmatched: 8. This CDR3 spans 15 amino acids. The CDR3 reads CASSPNRGLNEKLFF. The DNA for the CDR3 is TGTGCCAGCAGTCCTAACAGGGGCCTCAATGAAAAACTGTTTTTT.

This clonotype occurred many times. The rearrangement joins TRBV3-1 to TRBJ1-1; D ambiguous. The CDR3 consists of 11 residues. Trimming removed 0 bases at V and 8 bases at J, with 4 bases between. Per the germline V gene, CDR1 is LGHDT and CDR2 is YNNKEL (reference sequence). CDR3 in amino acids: CASSQEGEAFF. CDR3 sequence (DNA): TGTGCCAGCAGCCAAGAGGGGGAAGCTTTCTTT.

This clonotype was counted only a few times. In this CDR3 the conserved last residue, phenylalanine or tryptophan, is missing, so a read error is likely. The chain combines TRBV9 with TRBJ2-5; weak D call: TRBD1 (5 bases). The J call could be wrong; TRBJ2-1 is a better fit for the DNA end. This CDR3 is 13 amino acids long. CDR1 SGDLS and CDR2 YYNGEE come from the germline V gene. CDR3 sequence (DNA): TGTGCCAGCAGCGTAGGACAGTACAATGAGCAGTTCATC. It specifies CASSVGQYNEQFI.

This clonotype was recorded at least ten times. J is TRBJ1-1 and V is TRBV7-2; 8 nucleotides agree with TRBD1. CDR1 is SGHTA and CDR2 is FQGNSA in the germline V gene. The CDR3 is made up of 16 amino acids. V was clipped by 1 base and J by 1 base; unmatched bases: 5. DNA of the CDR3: TGTGCCAGCAGCTTAGATGGACAGGGCGCGAACACTGAAGCTTTCTTT. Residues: CASSLDGQGANTEAFF.

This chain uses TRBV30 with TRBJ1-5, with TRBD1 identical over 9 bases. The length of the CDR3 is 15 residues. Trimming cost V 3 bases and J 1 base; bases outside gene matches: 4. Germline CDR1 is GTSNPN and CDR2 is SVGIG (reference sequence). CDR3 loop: CAWRDTGGSNQPQHF. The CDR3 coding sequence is TGTGCCTGGAGGGATACAGGGGGCAGCAATCAGCCCCAGCATTTT.